A selection of T cell receptor beta chains follows, all from one sample in a study of cytomegalovirus exposure and HLA in healthy donors. This table comes from immunoSEQ multiplex PCR, and its TCRdb copy is limited to in-frame clones, with some not included. The data show 170,000 or so clones, 78% seen once. Sequencing was carried out using PBMCs. These receptor sequences come from a woman between 50 and 59 years old in good health and CMV-seropositive. Both conserved end residues are part of each CDR3. The order of the fields is D gene, clone size, J gene, V gene, CDR3 DNA, CDR3 protein. The D gene is left open where the match is weak. Where a row states a size, it is once, few, many or the class of an expanded clone; other rows omit it.

D gene: TRBD1
clone size: few
J gene: TRBJ2-1
V gene: TRBV5-4
CDR3 DNA: TGTGCCAGCAGCTTCGGAGGGAGGGGACAGGGTGAGCAGTTCTTC
CDR3 protein: CASSFGGRGQGEQFF

D gene: TRBD2
clone size: -
J gene: TRBJ2-1
V gene: TRBV7-2
CDR3 DNA: TGTGCCAGCAGCCCCGGACTAGCGGCCAATGAGCAGTTCTTC
CDR3 protein: CASSPGLAANEQFF

D gene: -
clone size: -
J gene: TRBJ1-5
V gene: TRBV7-2
CDR3 DNA: TGTGCCAGCCGTTTGGGGCAGCTGAATCAGCCCCAGCATTTT
CDR3 protein: CASRLGQLNQPQHF

D gene: -
clone size: -
J gene: TRBJ1-1
V gene: TRBV19
CDR3 DNA: TGTGCCAGTAGTATTTTCCCCCGTGAAGCTTTCTTT
CDR3 protein: CASSIFPREAFF

D gene: -
clone size: -
J gene: TRBJ1-3
V gene: TRBV19
CDR3 DNA: TGTGCCAGTCGGGACATAGCTGGAAACACCATATATTTT
CDR3 protein: CASRDIAGNTIYF

D gene: -
clone size: -
J gene: TRBJ1-5
V gene: TRBV4-1
CDR3 DNA: TGCGCCAGCAGCCAAGTGGGCAACAATCAGCCCCAGCATTTT
CDR3 protein: CASSQVGNNQPQHF

D gene: TRBD1
clone size: -
J gene: TRBJ2-3
V gene: TRBV5-1
CDR3 DNA: TGCGCCAGCAGCTTGGAGGGGACAGCCCCAGATACGCAGTATTTT
CDR3 protein: CASSLEGTAPDTQYF

D gene: -
clone size: -
J gene: TRBJ1-2
V gene: TRBV5-1
CDR3 DNA: TGCGCCAGCAGCTTGAGAGGGGGTGCCGACTATGGCTACACCTTC
CDR3 protein: CASSLRGGADYGYTF

D gene: -
clone size: -
J gene: TRBJ2-4
V gene: TRBV5-6
CDR3 DNA: TGTGCCAGCAGCCTCACTAGCTTACTAGCCAAAAACATTCAGTACTTC
CDR3 protein: CASSLTSLLAKNIQYF

D gene: -
clone size: once
J gene: TRBJ2-1
V gene: TRBV4-1
CDR3 DNA: TGCGCCAGCAGCCGGATGGGGGGGGCCTCCTTTGAGCAGTTCTTC
CDR3 protein: CASSRMGGASFEQFF

D gene: TRBD1
clone size: -
J gene: TRBJ1-2
V gene: TRBV10-3
CDR3 DNA: TGTGCCATCAGTGAGTCGGGTAGGACAGGGGAGATTGGTGGCTACACCTTC
CDR3 protein: CAISESGRTGEIGGYTF

D gene: -
clone size: -
J gene: TRBJ1-4
V gene: TRBV19
CDR3 DNA: TGTGCCAGTAGTATTTCGATGTATTCGGATGAAAAACTGTTTTTT
CDR3 protein: CASSISMYSDEKLFF

D gene: TRBD1
clone size: -
J gene: TRBJ1-2
V gene: TRBV18
CDR3 DNA: TGTGCCAGCTCACCATCGACAGGGAACTATGGCTACACCTTC
CDR3 protein: CASSPSTGNYGYTF

D gene: -
clone size: -
J gene: TRBJ1-2
V gene: TRBV25-1
CDR3 DNA: TGTGCCAGCAGCGCAGGGTACTATGGCTACACCTTC
CDR3 protein: CASSAGYYGYTF

D gene: -
clone size: -
J gene: TRBJ1-1
V gene: TRBV11-3
CDR3 DNA: TGTGCCAGCAGCCTAACGTCAAACACTGAAGCTTTCTTT
CDR3 protein: CASSLTSNTEAFF

D gene: TRBD1
clone size: few
J gene: TRBJ2-3
V gene: TRBV10-3
CDR3 DNA: TGTGCCATCAGTGAGTCAGGGGGGACAGGGGTTCATACGCAGTATTTT
CDR3 protein: CAISESGGTGVHTQYF

D gene: -
clone size: -
J gene: TRBJ1-6
V gene: TRBV18
CDR3 DNA: TGTGCCAGCTCCCCCACCGGGAGCGGAGATTCACCCCTCCACTTT
CDR3 protein: CASSPTGSGDSPLHF

D gene: -
clone size: -
J gene: TRBJ1-1
V gene: TRBV15
CDR3 DNA: TGTGCCACCAGCAGAGATGGTAGGGGAGGGACTGAAGCTTTCTTT
CDR3 protein: CATSRDGRGGTEAFF

D gene: -
clone size: -
J gene: TRBJ2-5
V gene: TRBV21-1
CDR3 DNA: TGTGCCAGCATCCTCAATGGGGAGGACCTAATCCAAGAGACCCAGTACTTC
CDR3 protein: CASILNGEDLIQETQYF

D gene: TRBD2
clone size: -
J gene: TRBJ2-1
V gene: TRBV7-7
CDR3 DNA: TGTGCTAGCAGCTTAGCGGGGGGGTACAATGAGCAGTTCTTC
CDR3 protein: CASSLAGGYNEQFF

D gene: TRBD1
clone size: -
J gene: TRBJ2-1
V gene: TRBV15
CDR3 DNA: TGTGCCACCAGGCTTTATGTGACAGGGGATGTCGGTGAGCAGTTCTTC
CDR3 protein: CATRLYVTGDVGEQFF

D gene: -
clone size: -
J gene: TRBJ2-5
V gene: TRBV5-4
CDR3 DNA: TGTGCCAGCAGCCCTAAGGGGTGGGAGACCCAGTACTTC
CDR3 protein: CASSPKGWETQYF

D gene: -
clone size: few
J gene: TRBJ2-7
V gene: TRBV19
CDR3 DNA: TGTGCCAGTAGTATCTTCGCCAGGGGCTTCACCTACGAGCAGTACTTC
CDR3 protein: CASSIFARGFTYEQYF

D gene: TRBD2
clone size: once
J gene: TRBJ2-3
V gene: TRBV5-4
CDR3 DNA: TGTGCCAGCAGCTTGGCGGTAGCGGGGGCTAGCACAGATACGCAGTATTTT
CDR3 protein: CASSLAVAGASTDTQYF

D gene: TRBD1
clone size: -
J gene: TRBJ1-2
V gene: TRBV28
CDR3 DNA: TGTGCCAGCAGATACTCTAGGGGGCGGAAGGGCTACACCTTC
CDR3 protein: CASRYSRGRKGYTF

D gene: -
clone size: -
J gene: TRBJ1-3
V gene: TRBV6-6
CDR3 DNA: TGTGCCAGCAGCCTCGTGGGGGGGCGGGGAAACACCATATATTTT
CDR3 protein: CASSLVGGRGNTIYF

D gene: -
clone size: -
J gene: TRBJ1-2
V gene: TRBV9
CDR3 DNA: TGTGCCAGCAGCGTAGGGAAGGGGGCTAACTATGGCTACACCTTC
CDR3 protein: CASSVGKGANYGYTF

D gene: TRBD1
clone size: few
J gene: TRBJ1-3
V gene: TRBV7-2
CDR3 DNA: TGTGCCAGCAGCGCCCGGGACAGGGGGAGGAACACCATATATTTT
CDR3 protein: CASSARDRGRNTIYF

D gene: TRBD1
clone size: few
J gene: TRBJ1-6
V gene: TRBV25-1
CDR3 DNA: TGTGCCAGCAGTCTGGGACAGGGGGGAAGTTCACCCCTCCACTTT
CDR3 protein: CASSLGQGGSSPLHF

D gene: TRBD1
clone size: -
J gene: TRBJ2-7
V gene: TRBV11-1
CDR3 DNA: TGTGCCAGCAGCTTAGGACAGGGGGCCGCCTACGAGCAGTACTTC
CDR3 protein: CASSLGQGAAYEQYF

D gene: TRBD1
clone size: -
J gene: TRBJ1-1
V gene: TRBV13
CDR3 DNA: TGTGCCAGCAGCCCTGACAGGGAGGACACTGAAGCTTTCTTT
CDR3 protein: CASSPDREDTEAFF

D gene: -
clone size: -
J gene: TRBJ1-2
V gene: TRBV2
CDR3 DNA: TGTGCCAGCAGTGAACCCCCCGGTGGCTACACCTTC
CDR3 protein: CASSEPPGGYTF

D gene: TRBD2
clone size: -
J gene: TRBJ2-3
V gene: TRBV14
CDR3 DNA: TGTGCCAGCAGCCAGCGACTAGCGGGGGGAACAGATACGCAGTATTTT
CDR3 protein: CASSQRLAGGTDTQYF

D gene: TRBD1
clone size: -
J gene: TRBJ1-6
V gene: TRBV7-2
CDR3 DNA: TGTGCCAGCAGCCCGCGGACAGGGGGCTCCCGTTCACCCCTCCACTTT
CDR3 protein: CASSPRTGGSRSPLHF

D gene: -
clone size: -
J gene: TRBJ1-1
V gene: TRBV4-2
CDR3 DNA: TGTGCCAGCAGCCCCCAGGTCGGGAACACTGAAGCTTTCTTT
CDR3 protein: CASSPQVGNTEAFF